Listed here is a single T cell receptor (beta chain). Assay used: immunoSEQ multiplex PCR; TCRdb lists only in-frame clones, some missing. Counted here are about 2.2 million clones, around 93% occurring once; the ten biggest clones make up approximately 1.7%. The naive CD8 fraction comprised CD45RO-negative cells positively selected for CCR7 and excluded terminally differentiated effector memory CD45RA+ cells. This sample is drawn from a study of shared clonotypes between healthy human individuals. Trimming cost V 0 bases and J 4 bases, with 10 bases left between them. Per the germline V gene, CDR1 is SNHLY and CDR2 is FYNNEI. The CDR3 is 14 amino acids.

The sequencing sample was made of naive CD8+ T cells from PBMCs. The chain recombines TRBV2 with TRBJ2-7; D not certain. The sequence came from a man aged 18-30 years in good health. Some clones in this sample may be carry-over from other donors' samples. CDR3 coding DNA: TGTGCCAGCAGTGAAGCTGCCGGATTTTACGAGCAGTACTTC. Protein product: CASSEAAGFYEQYF.